This is a list of T cell receptor beta chains from one sample in a study of identical twins. TCRdb reprocessed the 5' RACE reads via MiXCR and lists one record per CDR3 protein. The repertoire consists of under 300,000 distinct CDR3 sequences, with over 13% occurring once and the leading ten covering around 9%. What was sequenced was memory (CD45RO+) T cells sorted from blood. The receptors stem from a woman under 30 in good health. CDR3s include the opening cysteine and the closing phenylalanine or tryptophan. Each record gives: J gene, D gene, V gene, clone size, CDR3 DNA, CDR3 protein. A D gene is named only where the DNA matches it firmly. Where a row states a size, it is once, few, many or the class of an expanded clone; other rows omit it.

J: TRBJ2-2
D: -
V: TRBV20-1
size: -
DNA: TGCAGTGCTAGTGACCCGTACACCGGGGAGCTGTTTTTT
CDR3: CSASDPYTGELFF

J: TRBJ2-3
D: TRBD2
V: TRBV6-5
size: -
DNA: TGTGCCAGCAGTTCCTGGGAGGGACGGGATGTAGCTACGCAGTATTTT
CDR3: CASSSWEGRDVATQYF

J: TRBJ1-2
D: -
V: TRBV7-2
size: -
DNA: TGTGCCAGCAGCCCTCACGCACAGGGTAACTATGGCTACACCTTC
CDR3: CASSPHAQGNYGYTF

J: TRBJ1-5
D: TRBD1
V: TRBV10-3
size: few
DNA: TGTGCCACCCGACCTCAACAGGGGGCGATCAATCAGCCCCAGCATTTT
CDR3: CATRPQQGAINQPQHF

J: TRBJ1-2
D: -
V: TRBV18
size: -
DNA: TGTGCCAGCTCACCACGAAGGGGGGACTATGGCTACACCTTC
CDR3: CASSPRRGDYGYTF

J: TRBJ1-2
D: -
V: TRBV11-2
size: -
DNA: TGTGCCAGCAGCTTAGGTCGGGGGCCTCCCACTATGGGAGTGGGCTACACCTTC
CDR3: CASSLGRGPPTMGVGYTF

J: TRBJ2-1
D: -
V: TRBV3-1
size: -
DNA: TGTGCCAGCAGCGTCTATGACAATGAGCAGTTCTTC
CDR3: CASSVYDNEQFF

J: TRBJ2-1
D: -
V: TRBV7-2
size: few
DNA: TGTGCCAGCACCCTCTCGCCCGGGCCTGGGCATGAGCAGTTCTTC
CDR3: CASTLSPGPGHEQFF

J: TRBJ2-7
D: -
V: TRBV7-9
size: few
DNA: TGTGCCAGCAGCTTAAGTGGCGCCAGCTATCCCTACGAGCAGTACTTC
CDR3: CASSLSGASYPYEQYF

J: TRBJ2-6
D: TRBD2
V: TRBV18
size: -
DNA: TGTGCCAGCTCGTCGACTAGCGGGGTCAGTGGGGCCAACGTCCTGACTTTC
CDR3: CASSSTSGVSGANVLTF

J: TRBJ1-1
D: -
V: TRBV5-1
size: few
DNA: TGCGCCAGCAGCTTGCTAGGGCACTCTGAAGCTTTCTTT
CDR3: CASSLLGHSEAFF

J: TRBJ1-1
D: -
V: TRBV5-1
size: few
DNA: TGCGCCAGCAGCCAGGCCGGGGGTAGAACTGAAGCTTTCTTT
CDR3: CASSQAGGRTEAFF

J: TRBJ2-5
D: -
V: TRBV7-7
size: -
DNA: TGTGCCAGCAGTGGGGGGCACCAAGAGACCCAGTACTTC
CDR3: CASSGGHQETQYF

J: TRBJ1-6
D: -
V: TRBV5-1
size: few
DNA: TGCGCCAGCTCGGGGATGGGGAATTCACCCCTCCACTTT
CDR3: CASSGMGNSPLHF

J: TRBJ1-2
D: -
V: TRBV2
size: few
DNA: TGTGCCAGCAGTACAGACAAGGCCTATGGCTACACCTTC
CDR3: CASSTDKAYGYTF

J: TRBJ2-5
D: -
V: TRBV15
size: few
DNA: TGTGCCACCAGCAGAGTTGCGGCCAGGCCACAAGAGACCCAGTACTTC
CDR3: CATSRVAARPQETQYF

J: TRBJ2-1
D: TRBD2
V: TRBV20-1
size: many
DNA: TGCAGTGCGGAAAACCCTAGCGGGAGAGCCAATGAGCAGTTCTTC
CDR3: CSAENPSGRANEQFF

J: TRBJ2-1
D: -
V: TRBV10-2
size: few
DNA: TGCGCCAGCAGTGAGCCTAATGAGCAGTTCTTC
CDR3: CASSEPNEQFF

J: TRBJ2-3
D: TRBD2
V: TRBV3-1
size: many
DNA: TGTGCCAGCAGTCCCCACCCCGGGACTAGCGACGCAGATACGCAGTATTTT
CDR3: CASSPHPGTSDADTQYF

J: TRBJ2-3
D: -
V: TRBV3-1
size: -
DNA: TGTGCCAGCAGCCAAGATGATCGGGAGAATTTGCGGGGCACAGATACGCAGTATTTT
CDR3: CASSQDDRENLRGTDTQYF

J: TRBJ1-1
D: TRBD1
V: TRBV5-1
size: many
DNA: TGCGCCAGCAGCTTGGAACCCGGACAGGGGGTCTTGGGGTTCTTT
CDR3: CASSLEPGQGVLGFF

J: TRBJ2-7
D: TRBD2
V: TRBV15
size: few
DNA: TGTGCCGACACCGGGACTAGTTTTGGCGAGCAGTACTTC
CDR3: CADTGTSFGEQYF

J: TRBJ2-5
D: -
V: TRBV7-9
size: many
DNA: TGTGCCAGCAGCTTCTCCAGGGCCGAAGAGACCCAGTACTTC
CDR3: CASSFSRAEETQYF

J: TRBJ1-1
D: -
V: TRBV12-3/TRBV12-4
size: few
DNA: TGTGCCAGCAGTTTCTGGGGAACTGAAGCTTTCTTT
CDR3: CASSFWGTEAFF

J: TRBJ1-1
D: TRBD1
V: TRBV11-2
size: few
DNA: TGTGCCAGCAGCCTCAGGACAGGGGAAGAAGCTTTCTTT
CDR3: CASSLRTGEEAFF

J: TRBJ2-3
D: TRBD2
V: TRBV29-1
size: -
DNA: TGCAGCGTTGACGGGCGGCTAGCGGGGACAGATACGCAGTATTTT
CDR3: CSVDGRLAGTDTQYF

J: TRBJ1-5
D: -
V: TRBV12-3/TRBV12-4
size: -
DNA: TGTGCCAGCAGTTTCGCCAATCAGCCCCAGCATTTT
CDR3: CASSFANQPQHF

J: TRBJ1-4
D: -
V: TRBV20-1
size: few
DNA: TGCAGTGCTAGATACCCGGCCGGCGATAAACTGTTTTTT
CDR3: CSARYPAGDKLFF

J: TRBJ2-1
D: -
V: TRBV7-2
size: few
DNA: TGTGCCAGCAGCTTAATCCCGCATGAGCAGTTCTTC
CDR3: CASSLIPHEQFF

J: TRBJ2-7
D: -
V: TRBV7-9
size: -
DNA: TGTGCCAGCGGGGGGTCGGGGAACGAGCAGTACTTC
CDR3: CASGGSGNEQYF

J: TRBJ1-1
D: TRBD1
V: TRBV27
size: many
DNA: TGTGCCAGCAGTTCGCCAAGGGGGCGTTGGGCGAACACTGAAGCTTTCTTT
CDR3: CASSSPRGRWANTEAFF

J: TRBJ2-5
D: -
V: TRBV12-3/TRBV12-4
size: few
DNA: TGTGCCAGCAGTTTAGAGACCGGGGGAGTAAAGACCCAGTACTTC
CDR3: CASSLETGGVKTQYF

J: TRBJ1-2
D: -
V: TRBV9
size: few
DNA: TGTGCCAGCAGCGTGGATTTTAATGGCTACACCTTC
CDR3: CASSVDFNGYTF

J: TRBJ2-7
D: -
V: TRBV6-5
size: few
DNA: TGTGCCAGCAGTTACCGGCAGGGTGGATACGAGCAGTACTTC
CDR3: CASSYRQGGYEQYF

J: TRBJ1-1
D: -
V: TRBV3-1
size: many
DNA: TGTGCCAGCAGCCCATTTTGGGACCCGAACACTGAAGCTTTCTTT
CDR3: CASSPFWDPNTEAFF

J: TRBJ1-1
D: -
V: TRBV3-1
size: -
DNA: TGTGCCAGCAGCCAAGTCCAGGTGGCGACTGAAGCTTTCTTT
CDR3: CASSQVQVATEAFF

J: TRBJ1-2
D: -
V: TRBV12-3/TRBV12-4
size: many
DNA: TGTGCCAGCAGTTTGCAGGGTAAATATGGCTACACCTTC
CDR3: CASSLQGKYGYTF

J: TRBJ2-6
D: -
V: TRBV11-1
size: once
DNA: TGTGCCAGCAGCTTATGGGTGGGGGGAGTTCCCTCTGGGGCCAACGTCCTGACTTTC
CDR3: CASSLWVGGVPSGANVLTF

J: TRBJ2-3
D: TRBD2
V: TRBV7-7
size: few
DNA: TGTGCTAGCAGCCCGGTAGCGGGGGGGAGAGATACGCAGTATTTT
CDR3: CASSPVAGGRDTQYF

J: TRBJ2-6
D: TRBD1
V: TRBV12-3/TRBV12-4
size: -
DNA: TGTGCCATCAGTTTAGCGCTGGGACAGGGCCTCTCTGGGGCCAACGTCCTGACTTTC
CDR3: CAISLALGQGLSGANVLTF

J: TRBJ2-3
D: TRBD2
V: TRBV9
size: -
DNA: TGTGCCAGCAGCGTAGCTGCTGGACTAGCGGGGGCCACAGATACGCAGTATTTT
CDR3: CASSVAAGLAGATDTQYF

J: TRBJ2-7
D: -
V: TRBV15
size: -
DNA: TGTGCCACGTCAGCGAATTCCTACGAGCAGTACTTC
CDR3: CATSANSYEQYF

J: TRBJ2-2
D: -
V: TRBV20-1
size: -
DNA: TGCAGTGCTAGAGAACTGGGGGAAGCCGGGGAGCTGTTTTTT
CDR3: CSARELGEAGELFF

J: TRBJ2-1
D: TRBD2
V: TRBV6-2/TRBV6-3
size: -
DNA: TGTGCCAGCCTTAGGGCTAGCGGGAGTCATGAGCAGTTCTTC
CDR3: CASLRASGSHEQFF

J: TRBJ1-2
D: -
V: TRBV20-1
size: -
DNA: TGCAGTGCTGGGGGGGCAGAGACGGCTTATGGCTACACCTTC
CDR3: CSAGGAETAYGYTF

J: TRBJ1-2
D: -
V: TRBV6-2/TRBV6-3
size: many
DNA: TGTGCCAGCAGTCCCCTCCGATGGACCGGTCGTGGCTACACCTTC
CDR3: CASSPLRWTGRGYTF

J: TRBJ1-1
D: -
V: TRBV29-1
size: -
DNA: TGCAGCGTTGAACGTCAGGGGAACACTGAAGCTTTCTTT
CDR3: CSVERQGNTEAFF

J: TRBJ2-1
D: -
V: TRBV10-3
size: few
DNA: TGTGCCATCAGTGACAACTCGAACTGGCCGAGGGGGTATGAGCAGTTCTTC
CDR3: CAISDNSNWPRGYEQFF

J: TRBJ1-3
D: -
V: TRBV12-3/TRBV12-4
size: many
DNA: TGTGCCAGCGGTCTCCCCGGGACTGGAAACACCATATATTTT
CDR3: CASGLPGTGNTIYF

J: TRBJ2-1
D: -
V: TRBV29-1
size: few
DNA: TGCAGCGGCCAGGTCAATGAGCAGTTCTTC
CDR3: CSGQVNEQFF

J: TRBJ1-1
D: -
V: TRBV6-6
size: many
DNA: TGTGCCAGCAGGGCAGGAAACACTGAAGCTTTCTTT
CDR3: CASRAGNTEAFF

J: TRBJ2-7
D: -
V: TRBV18
size: -
DNA: TGTGCCAGCTCACCGGGACTCCACGAGCAGTACTTC
CDR3: CASSPGLHEQYF

J: TRBJ1-2
D: TRBD1
V: TRBV7-2
size: few
DNA: TGTGCCAGCAGCTTAAGGCAGGGGGATAACTATGGCTACACCTTC
CDR3: CASSLRQGDNYGYTF

J: TRBJ2-1
D: -
V: TRBV20-1
size: -
DNA: TGCAGTGGTTCGGACGGACAAACATCTTACAATGAGCAGTTCTTC
CDR3: CSGSDGQTSYNEQFF

J: TRBJ2-4
D: -
V: TRBV20-1
size: -
DNA: TGCAGTGCTAGAGTGGGGCGGGAAAACATTCAGTACTTC
CDR3: CSARVGRENIQYF

J: TRBJ1-6
D: -
V: TRBV3-1
size: -
DNA: TGTGCCAGCAGCCAAGGGGCAGGACATTCACCCCTCCACTTT
CDR3: CASSQGAGHSPLHF

J: TRBJ2-7
D: -
V: TRBV20-1
size: -
DNA: TGCAGTGCTGGGGGGAACTCCAACGAGCAGTACTTC
CDR3: CSAGGNSNEQYF

J: TRBJ2-2
D: -
V: TRBV11-3
size: -
DNA: TGTGCCAGCACCCCGGACGGGAGCCTGGGCGGGGAGCTGTTTTTT
CDR3: CASTPDGSLGGELFF

J: TRBJ2-1
D: -
V: TRBV7-2
size: -
DNA: TGTGCCAGCAGCTTAATGGGCGGAACCTACAATGAGCAGTTCTTC
CDR3: CASSLMGGTYNEQFF